This T cell receptor beta chain was identified during a study of breast tumors, draining lymph nodes, adjacent tissues. Study results and caveats: That most tumor T cells come from lymph nodes remained unproven.

One entry per CDR3 protein, called by TCRdb with MiXCR from the multiplex PCR reads. The data contain roughly 110,000 distinct CDR3 sequences, 30% of them singletons. Worth noting for this clonotype: What it binds is not known.

Germline CDR1 and CDR2: MRHNA and SNTAGT. V lost 2 bases and J 0 bases, leaving 7 bases between the germline ends. The CDR3 length is 15 residues. Samples came from axillary lymph nodes draining the breast cancer. J is TRBJ1-4 and V is TRBV6-4; D uncertain. This TCR came from a female donor with breast cancer. Some clones in this sample may be carry-over from other donors' samples. The sample comprised axillary lymph node tissue. CDR3 nucleotides: TGTGCCAGCAGTGACCCGGGCGCAACTAATGAAAAACTGTTTTTT. It yields the protein CASSDPGATNEKLFF.